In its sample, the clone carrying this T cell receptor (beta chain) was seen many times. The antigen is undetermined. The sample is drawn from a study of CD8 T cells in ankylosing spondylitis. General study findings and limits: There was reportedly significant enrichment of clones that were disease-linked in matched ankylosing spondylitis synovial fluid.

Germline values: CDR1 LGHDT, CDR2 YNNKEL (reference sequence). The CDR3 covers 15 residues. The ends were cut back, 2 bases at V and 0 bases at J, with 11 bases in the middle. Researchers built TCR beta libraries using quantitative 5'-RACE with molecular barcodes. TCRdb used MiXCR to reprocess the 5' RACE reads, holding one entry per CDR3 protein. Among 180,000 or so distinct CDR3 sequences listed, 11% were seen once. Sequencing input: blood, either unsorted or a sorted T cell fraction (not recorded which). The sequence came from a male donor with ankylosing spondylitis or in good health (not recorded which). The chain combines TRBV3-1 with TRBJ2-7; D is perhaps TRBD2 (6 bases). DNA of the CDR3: TGTGCCAGCAGCCAAAGTAGCGGCAGCTCCTACGAGCAGTACTTC. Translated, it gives CASSQSSGSSYEQYF.